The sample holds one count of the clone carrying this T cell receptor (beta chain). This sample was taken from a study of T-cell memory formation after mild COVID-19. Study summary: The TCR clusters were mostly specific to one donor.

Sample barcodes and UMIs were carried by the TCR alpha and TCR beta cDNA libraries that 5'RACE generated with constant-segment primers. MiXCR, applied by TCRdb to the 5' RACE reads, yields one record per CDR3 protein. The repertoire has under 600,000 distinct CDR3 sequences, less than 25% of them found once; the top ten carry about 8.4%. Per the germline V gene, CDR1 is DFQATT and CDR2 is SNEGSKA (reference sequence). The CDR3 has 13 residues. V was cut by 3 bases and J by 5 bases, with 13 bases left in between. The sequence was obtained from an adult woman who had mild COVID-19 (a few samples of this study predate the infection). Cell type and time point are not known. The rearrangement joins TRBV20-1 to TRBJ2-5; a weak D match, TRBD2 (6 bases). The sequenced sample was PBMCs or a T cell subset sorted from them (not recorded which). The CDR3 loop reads CSARGRTVETQYF. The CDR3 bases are TGCAGTGCTAGGGGGAGGACGGTGGAGACCCAGTACTTC.